This passage covers 5 T cell receptor beta chains from one sample sequenced in a study of kidney transplant recipient with SARS-CoV-2 infection. TCRdb processed the reads anew with MiXCR; each CDR3 protein has one entry. The sample records about 240,000 distinct CDR3 sequences, more than 25% being singletons. The source was a blood sample, collected at baseline and between days 110 and 120 from a kidney transplant recipient. Receptors originate from a young adult male patient who had COVID-19 and was a kidney transplant recipient. Some of the T cells might come from the graft donor.

On this clonotype itself: This may stem from a read error, because a much larger clone lies one nucleotide away. V and J are TRBV3-1 and TRBJ2-7; tentatively, D is TRBD1 or TRBD2 (5 bases each). V shed 3 bases and J shed 3 bases, with 18 bases lying between them. This CDR3 spans 16 amino acids. The germline CDR1 and CDR2 sequences are LGHDT and YNNKEL (reference sequence). The CDR3 DNA is TGTGCCAGCAGCCAGCATGGGGGACCATCCTTCTACGAGCAGTACTTC. Amino acids: CASSQHGGPSFYEQYF.

Comment on this clonotype: A much more abundant neighbour one base away suggests this may be a read error. The chain employs TRBV30 and TRBJ2-7; a possible D gene is TRBD2 (6 bases). Germline V gene sequence: CDR1 GTSNPN, CDR2 SVGIG (reference sequence). There are 12 residues in the CDR3. V gave up 8 bases and J gave up 2 bases, with 13 bases separating them. The CDR3 DNA sequence: TGTGCCCGGACTATCCCCCCCTACGAGCAGTACTTC. This encodes CARTIPPYEQYF.

To note about this clonotype: This may come from a read error, since a much larger clone is one base off. V and J are TRBV3-1 and TRBJ1-1; no clear D. In germline, CDR1 is LGHDT, CDR2 YNNKEL (reference sequence). This CDR3 contains 14 residues. CDR3: CASGQVGPNTEAFF. CDR3 coding DNA: TGTGCCAGCGGCCAAGTAGGACCGAACACTGAAGCTTTCTTT. Filled out from reference TRBV3-1 and TRBJ1-1, the complete variable domain reads DTAVSQTPKYLVTQMGNDKSIKCEQNLGHDTMYWYKQDSKKFLKIMFSYNNKELIINETVPNRFSPKSPDKAHLNLHINSLELGDSAVYFCASGQVGPNTEAFFGQGTRLTVV.

At least ten counts were recorded for this clonotype. The chain recombines TRBV6-2 or TRBV6-3 with TRBJ2-3; D is possibly TRBD2 (5 bases). V was shortened by 5 bases and J by 5 bases, with 17 bases between the two germline ends. Germline V gene data show CDR1 as MNHEY and CDR2 as SVGEGT. The CDR3 is 15 residues long. The CDR3 spells CASSGASSTGDTQYF. The CDR3 DNA reads as TGTGCCAGCAGTGGAGCTAGCTCAACGGGAGATACGCAGTATTTT.

In its sample, this clonotype was seen many times. The gene calls are TRBV9 and TRBJ1-4; 9 bases are shared with TRBD1. Germline V lookup: CDR1 SGDLS, CDR2 YYNGEE. The V gene end was trimmed by 0 bases and the J gene end by 3 bases; junction bases not matched to a gene: 6. The CDR3 contains 17 residues. The CDR3 protein is CASSVEDRGDPNEKLFF. The CDR3 DNA is TGTGCCAGCAGCGTAGAGGACAGGGGAGATCCTAATGAAAAACTGTTTTTT.